This T cell receptor (beta chain) was retrieved from a study of blood T cell repertoires in COVID-19. Germline CDR1 reads MNHEY; CDR2 reads SVGAGI. V trimming: 6 bases; J trimming: 7 bases; junction bases outside the gene matches: 9. This CDR3 region has 15 residues. Measured with immunoSEQ multiplex PCR; TCRdb has only the in-frame clones, and not every one. The table shows roughly 250,000 clones, with around 83% occurring only once. The TCR was taken from a man aged 35 to 55 with active or convalescent COVID-19. The rearrangement links TRBV6-5 to TRBJ2-3, with 11 bases fitting TRBD2. Material: peripheral blood. CDR3 in DNA: TGTGCCAGCAGACCTCCGGGACTAGCGGACAATACGCAGTATTTT. It translates to CASRPPGLADNTQYF.